The rows below give T cell receptor beta chains drawn from one sample of a study of control samples from healthy donors and cancer patients. Profiled with immunoSEQ multiplex PCR; TCRdb holds only in-frame clones, not every one. The sample lists about 120,000 clones, more than 70% occurring once. Sequencing was done on a sample of blood. These receptors came from a man aged 35-49 years in good health. The CDR3 runs from the conserved cysteine through the conserved F or W. Fields, in order: clone size, J gene, V gene, D gene, CDR3 DNA, CDR3 protein. A D gene is named only where the DNA matches it firmly. Size is omitted from some rows. Given values are once, few, many or a class for expanded clones.

abundance: .; j_gene: TRBJ1-3; v_gene: TRBV15; d_gene: TRBD1; CDR3nt: TGTGCCACCAGCTCCCGGGACAGGGATAACACCATATATTTT; CDR3aa: CATSSRDRDNTIYF
abundance: .; j_gene: TRBJ2-3; v_gene: TRBV2; d_gene: TRBD1; CDR3nt: TGTGCCAGGGACTGGACAGGCTCGGGAGATACGCAGTATTTT; CDR3aa: CARDWTGSGDTQYF
abundance: .; j_gene: TRBJ1-6; v_gene: TRBV6-5; d_gene: .; CDR3nt: TGTGCCTCTCAAGTTGGACAGATTAATTCACCCCTCCACTTT; CDR3aa: CASQVGQINSPLHF
abundance: .; j_gene: TRBJ1-5; v_gene: TRBV2; d_gene: .; CDR3nt: TGTGCCAGCAGTGAGCAGGGCAATCAGCCCCAGCATTTT; CDR3aa: CASSEQGNQPQHF
abundance: .; j_gene: TRBJ2-7; v_gene: TRBV9; d_gene: .; CDR3nt: TGTGCCAGCAGCCCCCGTGGCGGGTATTACGAGCAGTACTTC; CDR3aa: CASSPRGGYYEQYF
abundance: .; j_gene: TRBJ2-1; v_gene: TRBV9; d_gene: TRBD2; CDR3nt: TGTGCCAGCAGCCCTAGCGGGGGGGCCTACAATGAGCAGTTCTTC; CDR3aa: CASSPSGGAYNEQFF
abundance: .; j_gene: TRBJ1-1; v_gene: TRBV6-5; d_gene: .; CDR3nt: TGTGCCAGCAGTAACAAGAAGAACACTGAAGCTTTCTTT; CDR3aa: CASSNKKNTEAFF
abundance: .; j_gene: TRBJ1-3; v_gene: TRBV15; d_gene: TRBD1; CDR3nt: TGTGCCACCAGCAGGGGACAGGGGTCAGGTGGAAACACCATATATTTT; CDR3aa: CATSRGQGSGGNTIYF
abundance: .; j_gene: TRBJ2-2; v_gene: TRBV4-1; d_gene: TRBD2; CDR3nt: TGCGCCAGCAGCCAAGGGGCTAGCGGGTGGAACACCGGGGAGCTGTTTTTT; CDR3aa: CASSQGASGWNTGELFF
abundance: .; j_gene: TRBJ2-3; v_gene: TRBV5-1; d_gene: .; CDR3nt: TGCGCCAGCATGGTGGGAACCCTGAGGGATACGCAGTATTTT; CDR3aa: CASMVGTLRDTQYF
abundance: .; j_gene: TRBJ2-3; v_gene: TRBV6-4; d_gene: TRBD1; CDR3nt: TGTGCCAGCAGCGGAGGCGGGACAGGGTCCGATACGCAGTATTTT; CDR3aa: CASSGGGTGSDTQYF
abundance: once; j_gene: TRBJ1-5; v_gene: TRBV19; d_gene: .; CDR3nt: TGTGCCAGTAGAGGAGGGAATCAGCCCCAGCATTTT; CDR3aa: CASRGGNQPQHF
abundance: few; j_gene: TRBJ2-2; v_gene: TRBV5-3; d_gene: TRBD1; CDR3nt: TGTGCCAGAAGCTTGGGACAGGGGGACACCGGGGAGCTGTTTTTT; CDR3aa: CARSLGQGDTGELFF
abundance: .; j_gene: TRBJ1-2; v_gene: TRBV30; d_gene: .; CDR3nt: TGTGCCTGGAGTGTATACGGGGGTGACTATGGCTACACCTTC; CDR3aa: CAWSVYGGDYGYTF
abundance: .; j_gene: TRBJ2-3; v_gene: TRBV5-1; d_gene: .; CDR3nt: TGCGCCAGCAGCTTGGAGGGCAGCACAGATACGCAGTATTTT; CDR3aa: CASSLEGSTDTQYF
abundance: .; j_gene: TRBJ1-6; v_gene: TRBV18; d_gene: .; CDR3nt: TGTGCCAGCTCACAAAACCGGGACTTAAATTCACCCCTCCACTTT; CDR3aa: CASSQNRDLNSPLHF
abundance: once; j_gene: TRBJ1-1; v_gene: TRBV30; d_gene: TRBD1; CDR3nt: TGTGCCTGGGGTAAGGGACAGATGAACACTGAAGCTTTCTTT; CDR3aa: CAWGKGQMNTEAFF
abundance: .; j_gene: TRBJ2-7; v_gene: TRBV18; d_gene: .; CDR3nt: TGTGCCAGCTCACCTGGGGATAGGGCCTACGAGCAGTACTTC; CDR3aa: CASSPGDRAYEQYF
abundance: .; j_gene: TRBJ2-1; v_gene: TRBV7-9; d_gene: TRBD2; CDR3nt: TGTGCCAGCAGCCAGACTAGCGGGGGCCTCTATAATGAGCAGTTCTTC; CDR3aa: CASSQTSGGLYNEQFF
abundance: few; j_gene: TRBJ1-2; v_gene: TRBV11-3; d_gene: .; CDR3nt: TGTGCCAGCAGCTCTTGGGGTACTGGCTACACCTTC; CDR3aa: CASSSWGTGYTF
abundance: .; j_gene: TRBJ2-5; v_gene: TRBV7-2; d_gene: .; CDR3nt: TGTGCCAGCAGCTTGGGGATGGGCCGGGAGACCCAGTACTTC; CDR3aa: CASSLGMGRETQYF
abundance: .; j_gene: TRBJ2-7; v_gene: TRBV5-1; d_gene: .; CDR3nt: TGCGCTACAGCAGATCCGGGTACGGACGAGCAGTACTTC; CDR3aa: CATADPGTDEQYF
abundance: .; j_gene: TRBJ1-4; v_gene: TRBV11-2; d_gene: .; CDR3nt: TGTGCCAGCAGCGCCAATTGGGAAAAACTGTTTTTT; CDR3aa: CASSANWEKLFF
abundance: .; j_gene: TRBJ2-2; v_gene: TRBV7-3; d_gene: .; CDR3nt: TGTGCCAGCACCGTGGGACGGTCCGGGGAGCTGTTTTTT; CDR3aa: CASTVGRSGELFF
abundance: .; j_gene: TRBJ1-3; v_gene: TRBV10-2; d_gene: TRBD1; CDR3nt: TGCGCCAGCAGTAGTAGTTCGGGACAGCCCTCTGGAAACACCATATATTTT; CDR3aa: CASSSSSGQPSGNTIYF
abundance: .; j_gene: TRBJ2-3; v_gene: TRBV11-3; d_gene: .; CDR3nt: TGTGCCAGCAGCCCCCGCGAGAGCACAGATACGCAGTATTTT; CDR3aa: CASSPRESTDTQYF
abundance: .; j_gene: TRBJ1-2; v_gene: TRBV12-3/TRBV12-4; d_gene: .; CDR3nt: TGTGCCAGCAGTCCCACAGAGAACTATGGCTACACCTTC; CDR3aa: CASSPTENYGYTF
abundance: .; j_gene: TRBJ1-2; v_gene: TRBV27; d_gene: TRBD1; CDR3nt: TGTGCCAGCAGTTCTCCGGGACAGGGGGCGCGGGGCTACACCTTC; CDR3aa: CASSSPGQGARGYTF
abundance: .; j_gene: TRBJ1-1; v_gene: TRBV9; d_gene: .; CDR3nt: TGTGCCAGCAGCGTAGATTGGGACGTGAACACTGAAGCTTTCTTT; CDR3aa: CASSVDWDVNTEAFF
abundance: few; j_gene: TRBJ2-1; v_gene: TRBV4-3; d_gene: TRBD2; CDR3nt: TGCGCCAGCAGCCTTGAGCGGGGGATCTACAATGAGCAGTTCTTC; CDR3aa: CASSLERGIYNEQFF
abundance: .; j_gene: TRBJ2-5; v_gene: TRBV24-1; d_gene: TRBD2; CDR3nt: TGTGCCACCAGTGATCTTGGGAGCGGGGGGCAGTACTTC; CDR3aa: CATSDLGSGGQYF
abundance: .; j_gene: TRBJ2-2; v_gene: TRBV25-1; d_gene: TRBD2; CDR3nt: TGTGCCAGCAGTGAATCGGGAGGGGGGTCTCATCCCGGGGAGCTGTTTTTT; CDR3aa: CASSESGGGSHPGELFF
abundance: once; j_gene: TRBJ2-3; v_gene: TRBV5-1; d_gene: TRBD2; CDR3nt: TGCGCCAGCAGCTTGCTCACTAGCGGGGGTGTCACAGATACGCAGTATTTT; CDR3aa: CASSLLTSGGVTDTQYF
abundance: few; j_gene: TRBJ1-4; v_gene: TRBV5-6; d_gene: .; CDR3nt: TGTGCCAGCAGCTTGGGAAGAGATGAAAAACTGTTTTTT; CDR3aa: CASSLGRDEKLFF
abundance: .; j_gene: TRBJ1-5; v_gene: TRBV4-1; d_gene: .; CDR3nt: TGCGCCAGCAGCCAGATACAGGGAGGCAATCAGCCCCAGCATTTT; CDR3aa: CASSQIQGGNQPQHF